These 7 T cell receptor beta chains came from one sample sequenced in a study of blood T cells in healthy people across ages. Primers used in a second PCR of roughly 6 to 11 cycles were a sample-barcoded 5' primer and a J-beta primer mix. One entry per CDR3 protein results from TCRdb running MiXCR on the 5' RACE reads. The sample includes over a million distinct CDR3 sequences, approximately 39% of them seen just once. Sequencing was done on a sample of blood. The receptor source for this set is a woman between 18 and 29 years old in good health.

V is TRBV29-1 and J is TRBJ2-7; D gene ambiguous. Trimming stripped 4 bases from V and 2 bases from J, with 12 bases between. Germline CDR1 reads SQVTM; CDR2 reads ANQGSEA. The CDR3 spans 13 residues. In DNA, the CDR3 is TGCAGCGTTGTTCCGGGTTTGCCCTACGAGCAGTACTTC. Its translation: CSVVPGLPYEQYF.

This clonotype was seen a handful of times. The chain combines TRBV3-1 with TRBJ2-3; no reliable D call. There are 14 residues in the CDR3. V lost 5 bases to trimming and J lost 3 bases, with 12 bases between them. CDR1 and CDR2 (germline): LGHDT, YNNKEL (reference sequence). CDR3 residues: CASSIGLDTDTQYF. The CDR3 coding sequence is TGTGCCAGCAGCATAGGGCTGGATACAGATACGCAGTATTTT.

This clonotype was detected a few times. The rearrangement links TRBV30 to TRBJ1-2; perhaps TRBD1 as D (5 bases). Germline CDR1 is GTSNPN and CDR2 is SVGIG (reference sequence). Trimming left V 0 bases short and J 8 bases short, with 13 bases between. The CDR3 is made up of 13 amino acids. The CDR3 reads CAWSVLGARGYTF. The CDR3 DNA reads as TGTGCCTGGAGTGTTTTAGGGGCTCGGGGCTACACCTTC.

V gene TRBV3-1 combines with J gene TRBJ1-5; 10 nucleotides match TRBD1. Germline values: CDR1 LGHDT, CDR2 YNNKEL (reference sequence). The CDR3 runs 20 residues. Germline trimming cut 1 base from V and 6 bases from J; bases unmatched to any gene: 18. The CDR3 loop is CASSQVLSPGQGIFIQPQHF. CDR3 DNA sequence: TGTGCCAGCAGCCAAGTCCTCTCCCCGGGACAGGGGATTTTTATTCAGCCCCAGCATTTT.

The V call is TRBV7-9, the J call TRBJ2-2; TRBD2 matches at 10 bases. V was pared by 4 bases and J by 7 bases, with 9 bases of the junction left unmatched. The CDR3 runs to 16 residues. Germline V gene lookup returns CDR1 SEHNR and CDR2 FQNEAQ (reference sequence). The CDR3 here is CASSSLAGEEIGELFF. In DNA form, the CDR3 reads TGTGCCAGCAGCTCCCTAGCGGGGGAAGAGATCGGGGAGCTGTTTTTT.

The chain links TRBV4-1 to TRBJ2-5, with D perhaps matching TRBD2 (6 bases). The J call may not be correct, given that the DNA end is closer to TRBJ2-7. The CDR3 is 14 amino acids. Per germline, CDR1 MGHRA and CDR2 YSYEKL. The CDR3 reads CASSPGQGLCEQYF. The CDR3 coding sequence is TGCGCCAGCAGCCCCGGGCAGGGACTCTGCGAGCAGTACTTC.

The rearrangement joins TRBV11-1 to TRBJ2-1; maybe TRBD1 (5 bases). Between the trimmed V and J ends, which lost 7 bases and 10 bases, there was a span of 17 bases. The CDR3 is 13 residues long. Germline V gene data show CDR1 as SGHAT and CDR2 as FQDESV (reference sequence). The DNA of the CDR3 is TGTGCCAGCAACCCAGGGTGGGCTAGGGAGCAGTTCTTC. Protein sequence: CASNPGWAREQFF.